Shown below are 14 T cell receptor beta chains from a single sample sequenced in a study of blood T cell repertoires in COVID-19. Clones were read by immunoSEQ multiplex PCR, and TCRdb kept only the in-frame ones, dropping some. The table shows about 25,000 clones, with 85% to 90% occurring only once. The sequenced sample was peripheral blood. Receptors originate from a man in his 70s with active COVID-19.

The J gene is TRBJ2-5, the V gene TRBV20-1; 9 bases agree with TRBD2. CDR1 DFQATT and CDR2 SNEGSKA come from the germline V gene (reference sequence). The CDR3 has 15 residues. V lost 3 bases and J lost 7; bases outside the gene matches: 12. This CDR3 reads CSASLQAGGPGTQYF. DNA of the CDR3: TGCAGTGCTAGTCTCCAGGCGGGGGGGCCGGGGACCCAGTACTTC.

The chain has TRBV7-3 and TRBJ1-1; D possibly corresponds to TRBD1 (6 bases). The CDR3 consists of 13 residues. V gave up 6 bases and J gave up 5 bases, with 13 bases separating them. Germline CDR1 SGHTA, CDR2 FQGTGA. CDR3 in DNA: TGTGCCAGCAGAAAAGAGGGGGGGACTGAAGCTTTCTTT. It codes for CASRKEGGTEAFF.

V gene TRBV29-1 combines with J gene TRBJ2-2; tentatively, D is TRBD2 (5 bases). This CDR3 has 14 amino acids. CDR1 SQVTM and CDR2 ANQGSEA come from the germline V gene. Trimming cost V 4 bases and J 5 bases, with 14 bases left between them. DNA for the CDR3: TGCAGCGTTGCCCGGGATCCGAGAACCGGGGAGCTGTTTTTT. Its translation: CSVARDPRTGELFF.

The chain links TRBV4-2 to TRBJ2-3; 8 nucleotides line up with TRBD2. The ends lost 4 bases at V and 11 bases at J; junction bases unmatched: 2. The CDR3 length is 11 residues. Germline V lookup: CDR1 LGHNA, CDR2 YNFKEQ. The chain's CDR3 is CASSPGGGQYF. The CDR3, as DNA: TGTGCCAGCAGCCCCGGGGGGGGGCAGTATTTT.

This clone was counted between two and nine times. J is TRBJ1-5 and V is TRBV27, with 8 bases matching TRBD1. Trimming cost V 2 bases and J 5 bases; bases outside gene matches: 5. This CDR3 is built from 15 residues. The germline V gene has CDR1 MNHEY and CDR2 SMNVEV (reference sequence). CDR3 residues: CASSLSRGRDQPQHF. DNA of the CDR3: TGTGCCAGCAGTTTAAGCAGGGGGCGTGATCAGCCCCAGCATTTT.

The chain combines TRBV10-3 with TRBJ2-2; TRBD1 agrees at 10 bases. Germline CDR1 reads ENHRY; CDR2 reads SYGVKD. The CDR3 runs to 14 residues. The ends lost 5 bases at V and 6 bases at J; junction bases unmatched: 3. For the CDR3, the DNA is TGTGCCATCAGTACAGGACAGGGGGCCGGGGAGCTGTTTTTT. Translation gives CAISTGQGAGELFF.

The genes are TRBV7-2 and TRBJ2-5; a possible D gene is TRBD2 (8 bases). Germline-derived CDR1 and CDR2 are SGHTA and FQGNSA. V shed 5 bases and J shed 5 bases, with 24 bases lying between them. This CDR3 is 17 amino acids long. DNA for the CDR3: TGTGCCAGCAGCCCTCAGGGGGGCGGGGGGCCTATGGAGACCCAGTACTTC. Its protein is CASSPQGGGGPMETQYF.

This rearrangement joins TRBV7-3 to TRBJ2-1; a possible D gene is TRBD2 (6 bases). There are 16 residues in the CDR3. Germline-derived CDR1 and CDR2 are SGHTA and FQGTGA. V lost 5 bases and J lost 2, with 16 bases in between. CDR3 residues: CASSPEAGRAYNEQFF. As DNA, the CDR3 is TGTGCCAGCAGCCCCGAGGCGGGGCGGGCCTACAATGAGCAGTTCTTC.

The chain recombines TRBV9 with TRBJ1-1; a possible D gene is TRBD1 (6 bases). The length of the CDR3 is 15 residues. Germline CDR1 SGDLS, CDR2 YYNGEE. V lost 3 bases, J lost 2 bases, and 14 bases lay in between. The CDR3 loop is CASSAHGTINTEAFF. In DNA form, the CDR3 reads TGTGCCAGCAGCGCCCACGGGACAATAAACACTGAAGCTTTCTTT.

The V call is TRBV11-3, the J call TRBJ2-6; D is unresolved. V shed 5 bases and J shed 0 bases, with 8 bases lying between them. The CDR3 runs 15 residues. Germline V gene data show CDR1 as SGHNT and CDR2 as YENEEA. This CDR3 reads CASSQQSSGANVLTF. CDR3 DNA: TGTGCCAGCAGCCAACAGAGCTCTGGGGCCAACGTCCTGACTTTC.

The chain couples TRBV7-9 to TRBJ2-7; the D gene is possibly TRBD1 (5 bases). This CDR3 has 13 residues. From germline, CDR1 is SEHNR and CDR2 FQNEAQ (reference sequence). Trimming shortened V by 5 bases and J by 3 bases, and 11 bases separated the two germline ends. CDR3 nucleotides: TGTGCCAGCAGCCCCCCGACAGTCTACGAGCAGTACTTC. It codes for CASSPPTVYEQYF.

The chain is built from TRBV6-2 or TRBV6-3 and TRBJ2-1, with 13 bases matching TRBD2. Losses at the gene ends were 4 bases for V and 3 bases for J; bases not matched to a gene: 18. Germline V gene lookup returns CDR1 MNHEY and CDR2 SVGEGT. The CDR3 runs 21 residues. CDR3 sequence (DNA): TGTGCCAGCAGTTCGCACGTGATGACTAGCGGGGGGCCGAAAGACTACAATGAGCAGTTCTTC. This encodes CASSSHVMTSGGPKDYNEQFF.

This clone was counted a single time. The CDR3: CASSTGGWVTEAFF. The CDR3 DNA sequence: TGTGCCAGTAGTACAGGGGGCTGGGTCACTGAAGCTTTCTTT. This chain uses TRBV19 with TRBJ1-1, with 8 bases aligning to TRBD1. The junction had 5 bases not matched to a gene; V was cut back by 4 bases and J by 4 bases. CDR3 length equals 14 residues. CDR1 LNHDA and CDR2 SQIVND come from the germline V gene (reference sequence).

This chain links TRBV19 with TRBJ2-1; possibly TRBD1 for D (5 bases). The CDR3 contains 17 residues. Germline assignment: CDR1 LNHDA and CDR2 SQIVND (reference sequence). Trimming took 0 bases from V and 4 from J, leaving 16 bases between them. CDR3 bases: TGTGCCAGTAGTATAGATCCTCGACAGAGCCAATACAATGAGCAGTTCTTC. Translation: CASSIDPRQSQYNEQFF.